This TCR beta chain came from a study of technical replicates of blood from several donors. TCRdb keeps only in-frame clones here, not all; method: immunoSEQ multiplex PCR. The sample includes around 98,000 clones, approximately 96% seen only once; the top ten take over 0.2%. The CDR3 is 17 residues long. Germline V gene sequence: CDR1 MGHRA, CDR2 YSYEKL. Trimming took 4 bases from V and 3 from J; bases not matched to a gene: 15. This sequence was found in a human donor in good health. Sample: T cells isolated from PBMCs. The chain is built from TRBV4-1 and TRBJ2-7; 7 bases align to TRBD1. For the CDR3, the DNA is TGCGCCAGCAGCCCCATCACAGGGGCGACAGGAGTCTACGAGCAGTACTTC. Protein product: CASSPITGATGVYEQYF.